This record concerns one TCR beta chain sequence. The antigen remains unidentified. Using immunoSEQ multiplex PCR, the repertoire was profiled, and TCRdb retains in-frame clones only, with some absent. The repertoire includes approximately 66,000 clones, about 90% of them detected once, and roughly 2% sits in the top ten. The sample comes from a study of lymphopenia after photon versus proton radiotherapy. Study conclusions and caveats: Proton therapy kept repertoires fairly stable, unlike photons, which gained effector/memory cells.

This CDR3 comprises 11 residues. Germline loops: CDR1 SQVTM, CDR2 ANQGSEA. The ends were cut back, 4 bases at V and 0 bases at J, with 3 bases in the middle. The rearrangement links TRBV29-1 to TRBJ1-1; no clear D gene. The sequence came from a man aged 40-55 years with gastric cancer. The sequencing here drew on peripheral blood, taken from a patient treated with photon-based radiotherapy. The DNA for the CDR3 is TGCAGCGTTGCTATGAACACTGAAGCTTTCTTT. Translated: CSVAMNTEAFF. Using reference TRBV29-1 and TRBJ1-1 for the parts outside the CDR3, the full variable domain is SAVISQKPSRDICQRGTSLTIQCQVDSQVTMMFWYRQQPGQSLTLIATANQGSEATYESGFVIDKFPISRPNLTFSTLTVSNMSPEDSSIYLCSVAMNTEAFFGQGTRLTVV.